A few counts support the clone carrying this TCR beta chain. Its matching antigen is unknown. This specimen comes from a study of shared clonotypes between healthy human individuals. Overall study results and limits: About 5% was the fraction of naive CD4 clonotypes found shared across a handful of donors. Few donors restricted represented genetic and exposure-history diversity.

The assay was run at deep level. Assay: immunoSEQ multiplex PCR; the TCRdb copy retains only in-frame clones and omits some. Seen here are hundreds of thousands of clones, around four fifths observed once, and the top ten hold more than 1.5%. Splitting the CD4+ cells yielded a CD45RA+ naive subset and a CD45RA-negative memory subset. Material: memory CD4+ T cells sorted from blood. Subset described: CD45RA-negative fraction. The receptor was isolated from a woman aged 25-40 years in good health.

CDR3 amino acids: CASSLGRQENTEAFF. CDR3 nucleotides: TGCGCCAGCAGCTTGGGGCGACAGGAGAACACTGAAGCTTTCTTT. The chain couples TRBV5-1 to TRBJ1-1, with D possibly matching TRBD1 (6 bases). Trimming left V 0 bases short and J 1 base short, with 10 bases between. Germline CDR1 is SGHRS and CDR2 is YFSETQ. The CDR3 contains 15 residues. Full variable domain (missing parts from reference TRBV5-1 and TRBJ1-1): KAGVTQTPRYLIKTRGQQVTLSCSPISGHRSVSWYQQTPGQGLQFLFEYFSETQRNKGNFPGRFSGRQFSNSRSEMNVSTLELGDSALYLCASSLGRQENTEAFFGQGTRLTVV.